The T cell receptor beta chain under discussion was sequenced for a study of blood T cell repertoires in COVID-19. Study-level background: The origin of the acute and convalescent COVID-19 samples was the United States, Italy and Spain. PBMCs, B-cell-depleted T cells, or T cells were the source of the cDNA or gDNA that made up the material.

Per the germline V gene, CDR1 is SGHNT and CDR2 is YYREEE (reference sequence). V was pared by 3 bases and J by 3 bases, with 10 bases between. The CDR3 consists of 13 residues. In the authors' workflow: Reference gene primer amplification gave estimated nucleated cell counts. Libraries were prepared by immunoSEQ multiplex PCR; TCRdb keeps only in-frame clonotypes and omits some of them. V and J calls and clone size are those listed in that table; D and trimming were worked out from the DNA. The table records 65,000 or so clones, just under 85% of them present only once. The sequence derives from a man in his fifties or sixties with acute or convalescent COVID-19. The chain links TRBV5-4 to TRBJ2-7; TRBD2 is a possible D gene (5 bases). The sample was peripheral blood. As DNA, the CDR3 is TGTGCCAGCAGCTCTCCCGGGGACTACGAGCAGTACTTC. It is translated as CASSSPGDYEQYF.